The T cell receptor (beta chain) under discussion was sequenced for a study of Ad26.COV2.S vaccination and SARS-CoV-2 variants. V trimming: 5 bases; J trimming: 8 bases; junction bases outside the gene matches: 8. From germline, CDR1 is SGHVS and CDR2 FQNEAQ. The CDR3 is made up of 13 amino acids. The data were produced by immunoSEQ multiplex PCR, yet TCRdb's version contains in-frame clones alone and is incomplete. The repertoire has around 350,000 clones, roughly 94% of them found once; the top ten carry roughly 3.9%. The sequenced sample was peripheral blood, obtained after recovery from COVID-19. The chain joins TRBV7-8 to TRBJ1-2; 7 bases fit TRBD1. The TCR originated in a human donor who had recovered from COVID-19. The CDR3 sequence is CASSPKTGLGYTF. CDR3 bases: TGTGCCAGCAGCCCCAAGACAGGGTTGGGCTACACCTTC.